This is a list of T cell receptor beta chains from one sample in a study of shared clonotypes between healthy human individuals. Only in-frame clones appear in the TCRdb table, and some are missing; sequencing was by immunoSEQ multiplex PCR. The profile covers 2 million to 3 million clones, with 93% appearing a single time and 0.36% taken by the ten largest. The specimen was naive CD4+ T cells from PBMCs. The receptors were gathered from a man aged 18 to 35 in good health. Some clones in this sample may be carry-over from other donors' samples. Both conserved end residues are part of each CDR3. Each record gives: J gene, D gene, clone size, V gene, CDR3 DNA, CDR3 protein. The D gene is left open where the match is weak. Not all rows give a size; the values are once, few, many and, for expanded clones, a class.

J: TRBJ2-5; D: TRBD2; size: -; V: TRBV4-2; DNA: TGTGCCAGCAGCCAAGGGAGGCTAGCGGGACTCTACCTGTACCAAGAGACCCAGTACTTC; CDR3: CASSQGRLAGLYLYQETQYF
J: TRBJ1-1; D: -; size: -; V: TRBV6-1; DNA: TGTGCCAGTTGCGACAGGCCCCCGGCCAACACTGAAGCTTTCTTT; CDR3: CASCDRPPANTEAFF
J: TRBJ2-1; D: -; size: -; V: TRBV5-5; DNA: TGTGCCAGCAGCTTGGAGACGACCTTTCGGAATGAGCAGTTCTTC; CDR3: CASSLETTFRNEQFF
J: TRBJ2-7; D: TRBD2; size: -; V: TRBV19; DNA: TGTGCCAGTAGTATTAATATAGGAGCTAGCGGGAGTTTGGGCTACGAGCAGTACTTC; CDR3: CASSINIGASGSLGYEQYF
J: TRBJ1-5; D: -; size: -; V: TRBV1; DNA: TGCACCAGCAGCCCCAGGGGCCGGGGTCAGCCCCAGCATTTT; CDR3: CTSSPRGRGQPQHF
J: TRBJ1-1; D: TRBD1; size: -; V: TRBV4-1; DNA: TGCGCCAGCAGCCAAGATACAGGGGTGAAAGCTTTCTTT; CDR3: CASSQDTGVKAFF
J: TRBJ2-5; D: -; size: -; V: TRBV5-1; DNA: TGCGCCAGCAGCTTGGGCCCGGCAGGGGAAGGGCAGACCCAGTACTTC; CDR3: CASSLGPAGEGQTQYF
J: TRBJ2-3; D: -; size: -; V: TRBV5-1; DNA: TGCGCCAGCACAGGGGGGCAGGGCCATACGCAGTATTTT; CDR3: CASTGGQGHTQYF
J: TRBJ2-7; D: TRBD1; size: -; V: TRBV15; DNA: TGTGCCACCAGCAGCGGGGACAGCTCCTACGAGCAGTACTTC; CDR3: CATSSGDSSYEQYF
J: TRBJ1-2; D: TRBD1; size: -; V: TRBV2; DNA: TGTGCCAGCAGTCGCTTAGGACAGGGGATATCTGGCTACACCTTC; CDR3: CASSRLGQGISGYTF
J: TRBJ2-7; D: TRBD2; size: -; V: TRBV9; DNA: TGTGCCAGCAGCGAGACTAGCGGGAGTTACGAGCAGTACTTC; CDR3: CASSETSGSYEQYF
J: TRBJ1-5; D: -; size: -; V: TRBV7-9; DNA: TGTGCCAGCAGCTTAGCGGGAGGCGGTCAGCCCCAGCATTTT; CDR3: CASSLAGGGQPQHF
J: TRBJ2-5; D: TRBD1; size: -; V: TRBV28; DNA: TGTGCCAGCAGGATGACAGGGGCGTCCGCGACCCAGTACTTC; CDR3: CASRMTGASATQYF
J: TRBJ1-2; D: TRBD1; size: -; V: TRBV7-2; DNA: TGTGCCAGCAGCTTATTGGGTGCAGGGGGCGGGTATGGCTACACCTTC; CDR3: CASSLLGAGGGYGYTF
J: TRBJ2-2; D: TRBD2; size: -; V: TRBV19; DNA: TGTGCCAGTAGTATGGGACTAGCGGGAACCGGGGAGCTGTTTTTT; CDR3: CASSMGLAGTGELFF
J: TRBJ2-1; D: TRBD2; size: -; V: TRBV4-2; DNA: TGTGCCAGCAGCCCACTAGCGGGGGAGGGCCGCGATGAGCAGTTCTTC; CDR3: CASSPLAGEGRDEQFF
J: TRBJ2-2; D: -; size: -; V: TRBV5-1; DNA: TGCGCCAGCTCCATGGCTCCGGGGGTCATCACCGGGGAGCTGTTTTTT; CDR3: CASSMAPGVITGELFF
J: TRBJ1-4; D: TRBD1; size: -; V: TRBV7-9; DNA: TGTGCCAGCAGCGCCTCGTTAGGGGGCAAATCTAATGAAAAACTGTTTTTT; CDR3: CASSASLGGKSNEKLFF
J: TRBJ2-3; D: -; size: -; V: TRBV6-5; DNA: TGTGCCACCCGCGCCTTGGATACGCAGTATTTT; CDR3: CATRALDTQYF
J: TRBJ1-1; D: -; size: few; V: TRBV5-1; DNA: TGCGCCAGCAGCTTGCAGGGACCGGACACTGAAGCTTTCTTT; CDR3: CASSLQGPDTEAFF
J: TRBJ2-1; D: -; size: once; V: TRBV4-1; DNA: TGCGCCAGCAGCCAAGGAGGGTCTGGGCAGTTCTTC; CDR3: CASSQGGSGQFF
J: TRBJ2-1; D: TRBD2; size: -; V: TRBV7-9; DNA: TGTGCCAGCAGATCGGGACTAAAGTTCTACAATGAGCAGTTCTTC; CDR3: CASRSGLKFYNEQFF
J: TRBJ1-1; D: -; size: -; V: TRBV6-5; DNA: TGTGCCAGCCGCGACAGGACGACTGAAGCTTTCTTT; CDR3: CASRDRTTEAFF
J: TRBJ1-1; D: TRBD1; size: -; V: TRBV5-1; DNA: TGCGCCAGCAGCTTGGCGGGGACAGTGAACACTGAAGCTTTCTTT; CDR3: CASSLAGTVNTEAFF
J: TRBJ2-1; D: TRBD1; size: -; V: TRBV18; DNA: TGTGCCAGCTCACTCTCATCCGGGACAGCGGTTTTTAGTGAGCAGTTCTTC; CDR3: CASSLSSGTAVFSEQFF
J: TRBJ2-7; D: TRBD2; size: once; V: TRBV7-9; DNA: TGTGCCAGCAGCCAACGGGGGGCTAGCGGGAGCTCGTCGGACTACGAGCAGTACTTC; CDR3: CASSQRGASGSSSDYEQYF
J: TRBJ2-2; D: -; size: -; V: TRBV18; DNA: TGTGCCAGCTCACCAGACTCGGGCGGGGAGCTGTTTTTT; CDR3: CASSPDSGGELFF
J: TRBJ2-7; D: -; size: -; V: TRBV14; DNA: TGTGCCAGCAGCCGGCAACCCGGGGGCTACGAGCAGTACTTC; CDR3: CASSRQPGGYEQYF
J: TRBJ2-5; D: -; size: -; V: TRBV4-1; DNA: TGCGCCAGCAGCCGAACGGGGGCCCTTAAAGAGACCCAGTACTTC; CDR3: CASSRTGALKETQYF